The rows below give T cell receptor beta chains drawn from one sample of a study of cytomegalovirus exposure and HLA in healthy donors. This table comes from immunoSEQ multiplex PCR, and its TCRdb copy is limited to in-frame clones, with some not included. The data show 180,000 or so clones, around 70% seen once. Sequencing input: PBMCs. Receptors originate from a male donor in good health and CMV-seronegative. CDR3s include the opening cysteine and the closing phenylalanine or tryptophan. A D gene is named only where the DNA matches it firmly. Some rows have no size entry. The others give once, few or many, or a class for an expanded clone.

size	J	D	V	DNA	CDR3
-	TRBJ1-6	-	TRBV30	TGTGCCTGCATTCCCGGGACAAGATATAATTCACCCCTCCACTTT	CACIPGTRYNSPLHF
-	TRBJ2-3	TRBD2	TRBV7-3	TGTGCCAGCAGCTTAGGCCCATCGACTAGCGGGAGGGCAGATACGCAGTATTTT	CASSLGPSTSGRADTQYF
-	TRBJ2-1	TRBD1	TRBV7-9	TGTGCCAGCAGAACCCGTGGGACAGCCTACAATGAGCAGTTCTTC	CASRTRGTAYNEQFF
-	TRBJ1-4	-	TRBV30	TGTGCCTGGAACAGGGTAGATGAAAAACTGTTTTTT	CAWNRVDEKLFF
-	TRBJ1-4	-	TRBV9	TGTGCCAGCACGAGGGGGTCTAATGAAAAACTGTTTTTT	CASTRGSNEKLFF
-	TRBJ2-7	TRBD1	TRBV7-9	TGTGCCAGCAGCTTAGGAGACAGGGGGCGTTACGAGCAGTACTTC	CASSLGDRGRYEQYF
-	TRBJ1-2	-	TRBV6-6	TGTGCCAGCAGTGCCCGTGGGGCAGACTATGGCTACACCTTC	CASSARGADYGYTF
few	TRBJ1-4	-	TRBV2	TGTGCCAGCATTAGGGGAGGCAGTGTAAGTGAAAAACTGTTTTTT	CASIRGGSVSEKLFF
once	TRBJ2-2	TRBD1	TRBV9	TGTGCCAGCAGCCCCCGACCCGGGACAGGGATCGGGGAGCTGTTTTTT	CASSPRPGTGIGELFF
-	TRBJ2-3	TRBD2	TRBV5-3	TGTGCCAGAAGCTTGGAATTAGCGGGGGAGAGGGATACGCAGTATTTT	CARSLELAGERDTQYF
-	TRBJ2-1	-	TRBV4-3	TGCGCCAGCAGCCAAGAAGAGGCAGAGTACAATGAGCAGTTCTTC	CASSQEEAEYNEQFF
once	TRBJ1-5	-	TRBV18	TGTGCCAGCTCACCCGGAGAGGGTACGGGGCAGCCCCAGCATTTT	CASSPGEGTGQPQHF
-	TRBJ2-2	-	TRBV6-5	TGTGCCAGCAGTTACAGGGCTATGGGTAGGGGCGGGGAGCTGTTTTTT	CASSYRAMGRGGELFF
-	TRBJ1-3	-	TRBV6-5	TGTGCCAGCAGTTTAGGACAATTACGTGGAAACACCATATATTTT	CASSLGQLRGNTIYF
-	TRBJ1-6	TRBD1	TRBV11-2	TGTGCCAGCAGCTTAAGGGGGACAGGGGTTAATTCACCCCTCCACTTT	CASSLRGTGVNSPLHF